Shown below are 13 T cell receptor beta chains from a single sample sequenced in a study of T cell changes during pregnancy in multiple sclerosis. TCRdb's table, derived via immunoSEQ multiplex PCR, lists solely in-frame clones and lacks some. The repertoire holds 35,000 to 40,000 clones, with 94% as singletons. The sequenced sample was CD4+ T cells from peripheral blood mononuclear cells, obtained in the second trimester of pregnancy. These receptors all come from a female donor with multiple sclerosis, enrolled in a pregnancy study.

The chain recombines TRBV9 with TRBJ1-6, with D maybe TRBD1 (6 bases). The CDR3 is 14 amino acids. V was shortened by 0 bases and J by 11 bases, with 12 bases between the two germline ends. CDR1 is SGDLS, CDR2 YYNGEE, per germline. The CDR3 protein is CASSVGGQGTPLHF. CDR3 coding DNA: TGTGCCAGCAGCGTAGGGGGGCAGGGGACACCCCTCCACTTT.

The chain recombines TRBV18 with TRBJ2-3; TRBD2 is a possible D gene (6 bases). The CDR3 consists of 16 residues. From germline, CDR1 is KGHSH and CDR2 LQKENI. V was trimmed by 6 bases and J by 3 bases, leaving 19 bases between them. The CDR3 is CASSPRLVALTDTQYF. CDR3 DNA: TGTGCCAGCTCCCCTCGACTAGTTGCCCTTACAGATACGCAGTATTTT.

The V and J genes are TRBV11-2 and TRBJ2-1; 13 nucleotides match TRBD2. V gave up 3 bases and J gave up 7 bases; unmatched junction bases: 0. The length of the CDR3 is 14 residues. CDR1 is SGHAT and CDR2 is FQNNGV in the germline V gene. The CDR3 loop is CASSLTSGGNEQFF. CDR3 DNA sequence: TGTGCCAGCAGCTTGACTAGCGGGGGGAATGAGCAGTTCTTC.

The chain has TRBV18 and TRBJ1-2; 8 positions agree with TRBD1. The CDR3 totals 15 residues. Germline V gene sequence: CDR1 KGHSH, CDR2 LQKENI. V was pared by 2 bases and J by 0 bases, with 2 bases of the junction left unmatched. CDR3 amino acids: CASSPFRGPNYGYTF. CDR3 nucleotide sequence: TGTGCCAGCTCACCATTCAGGGGGCCTAACTATGGCTACACCTTC.

V gene TRBV11-2 combines with J gene TRBJ1-3, with D uncertain. Germline V CDR1 and CDR2: SGHAT, FQNNGV. The CDR3 totals 15 residues. Trimming cost V 5 bases and J 0 bases, with 11 bases left between them. The CDR3 DNA reads TGTGCCAGCAGCCCCGAGCGGCTCTCTGGAAACACCATATATTTT. Protein sequence: CASSPERLSGNTIYF. Full variable domain (rest looked up from reference TRBV11-2 and TRBJ1-3): EAGVAQSPRYKIIEKRQSVAFWCNPISGHATLYWYQQILGQGPKLLIQFQNNGVVDDSQLPKDRFSAERLKGVDSTLKIQPAKLEDSAVYLCASSPERLSGNTIYFGEGSWLTVV.

The chain employs TRBV28 and TRBJ1-2; 7 bases match TRBD1. The junction had 12 bases not matched to a gene; V was cut back by 1 base and J by 4 bases. CDR1 and CDR2 from the germline V gene are MDHEN and SYDVKM. The CDR3 spans 17 residues. Here the CDR3 DNA reads TGTGCCAGCAGTTTATCGGGACAGCAAATACTCGTCTATGGCTACACCTTC. It yields the protein CASSLSGQQILVYGYTF.

The chain employs TRBV5-1 and TRBJ2-3; 9 nucleotides match TRBD1. The V gene end was trimmed by 0 bases and the J gene end by 1 base; junction bases not matched to a gene: 6. The CDR3 is 17 residues long. Per germline, CDR1 SGHRS and CDR2 YFSETQ. CDR3 sequence reads: CASSLAGQGIGTDTQYF. DNA of the CDR3: TGCGCCAGCAGCTTGGCCGGACAGGGGATTGGCACAGATACGCAGTATTTT.

The chain employs TRBV15 and TRBJ2-5; D is uncertain. V gave up 5 bases and J gave up 2 bases, with 9 bases separating them. The CDR3 contains 13 residues. Germline V gene lookup returns CDR1 LNHNV and CDR2 YYDKDF (reference sequence). Here the CDR3 reads CATSQQRQETQYF. CDR3 nucleotides: TGTGCCACCAGCCAACAACGACAAGAGACCCAGTACTTC.

The chain couples TRBV29-1 to TRBJ2-5; TRBD2 matches at 13 bases. The CDR3 sequence is 15 residues long. Per the germline V gene, CDR1 is SQVTM and CDR2 is ANQGSEA. V was pared by 4 bases and J by 1 base, with 3 bases of the junction left unmatched. CDR3 DNA sequence: TGCAGCGTTGTAGGGACTAGCGGGACCCAAGAGACCCAGTACTTC. Residues: CSVVGTSGTQETQYF.

The chain is built from TRBV10-3 and TRBJ1-5, with 10 bases fitting TRBD1. Germline values: CDR1 ENHRY, CDR2 SYGVKD. The CDR3 is made up of 15 amino acids. With 3 bases clipped from V and 3 bases from J, the junction kept 2 bases outside the gene matches. DNA for the CDR3: TGTGCCATCAGTGATGGGACAGGGGCCAATCAGCCCCAGCATTTT. Translating gives CAISDGTGANQPQHF.

The chain has TRBV2 and TRBJ1-4, with D hard to call. Trimming shortened V by 2 bases and J by 8 bases, and 15 bases separated the two germline ends. Germline V CDR1 and CDR2: SNHLY, FYNNEI. The CDR3 is made up of 15 amino acids. CDR3 DNA: TGTGCCAGCAGTGAAATAACGGGAACCCAAGAAAAACTGTTTTTT. Protein: CASSEITGTQEKLFF.

This chain connects TRBV6-6 to TRBJ1-1; D remains unclear. The germline V gene has CDR1 MNHNY and CDR2 SVGAGI (reference sequence). The CDR3 is 11 amino acids. V dropped 6 bases and J dropped 6 bases, with 8 bases sitting between them. CDR3 nucleotides: TGTGCCAGCAGCCGGACTTCTGAAGCTTTCTTT. It specifies CASSRTSEAFF.

CDR3 coding DNA: TGTGCCAGCAGCTCGCGGACAGGGAGACGCACAGATACGCAGTATTTT. As protein: CASSSRTGRRTDTQYF. The V and J genes are TRBV7-9 and TRBJ2-3, with TRBD1 identical over 8 bases. This CDR3 region has 16 residues. From germline, CDR1 is SEHNR and CDR2 FQNEAQ (reference sequence). V lost 4 bases, J lost 1 base, and 7 bases stayed unmatched.